Included here is one T cell receptor (beta chain) sequence, with context. Enrolled through a virtual design, the participants were between roughly 18 and 100 years of age and came from 24 US areas. Clinical histories supplied by participants themselves formed the basis of cohort assignment. The data were obtained in a study of blood T cell repertoires in COVID-19. Whole-study context: The samples span acute and convalescent COVID-19 from the United States, Italy and Spain. Sources were T cells, B-cell-depleted T cells, or PBMCs; the material itself was cDNA or gDNA.

The method was immunoSEQ multiplex PCR; TCRdb's version includes in-frame clones alone and lacks a portion of them. This table has around 290,000 clones, approximately 92% appearing once. This CDR3 is 13 amino acids long. Trimming removed 7 bases at V and 0 bases at J, with 9 bases between. Germline CDR1 ENHRY, CDR2 SYGVKD. This receptor was identified in a woman in her 30s who had recovered from COVID-19. Sequences were obtained from PBMCs or T cells enriched from blood (not recorded which). The chain recombines TRBV10-3 with TRBJ2-5; D may be TRBD1 (6 bases). The CDR3 here is CAINKGDQETQYF. CDR3 in DNA: TGTGCCATCAATAAGGGGGACCAAGAGACCCAGTACTTC.